Listed below are T cell receptor beta chains from one sample, sequenced in a study of blood T cell repertoires in COVID-19. Data came from immunoSEQ multiplex PCR; TCRdb stores just in-frame clones and leaves some out. This sample yields roughly 220,000 clones, of which around 89% are seen a single time; about 14% belongs to the top ten. The sequencing sample was made of PBMCs or T cells enriched from blood (not recorded which). Receptors originate from a young man who had been exposed to COVID-19. The CDR3 runs from the conserved cysteine through the conserved F or W. The order of the fields is V gene, J gene, clone size, D gene, CDR3 DNA, CDR3 protein. The D gene is left open where the match is weak. Size tells how often a clone was seen (once, few, many) or the class of an expanded clone, and some rows leave it out.

v_gene: TRBV5-1
j_gene: TRBJ1-5
abundance: -
d_gene: -
CDR3nt: TGCGCCAGCAGCCCCCTAGGACAGACGGAACAGCCCCAGCATTTT
CDR3aa: CASSPLGQTEQPQHF

v_gene: TRBV5-1
j_gene: TRBJ1-6
abundance: -
d_gene: -
CDR3nt: TGCGCCAGCAGGGAACAGGGAGTCAATAATTCACCCCTCCACTTT
CDR3aa: CASREQGVNNSPLHF

v_gene: TRBV5-1
j_gene: TRBJ1-4
abundance: -
d_gene: TRBD1
CDR3nt: TGCGCCAGCAGGACGAACAGGGGTGCTAATGAAAAACTGTTTTTT
CDR3aa: CASRTNRGANEKLFF

v_gene: TRBV5-1
j_gene: TRBJ2-3
abundance: -
d_gene: TRBD2
CDR3nt: TGCGCCAGCAGCTTGTCTGGCGGGGGAGGAGATACGCAGTATTTT
CDR3aa: CASSLSGGGGDTQYF

v_gene: TRBV5-1
j_gene: TRBJ2-2
abundance: few
d_gene: TRBD1
CDR3nt: TGCGCCAGCAGTTTCCTCACAGGGGGCGGGAACACCGGGGAGCTGTTTTTT
CDR3aa: CASSFLTGGGNTGELFF

v_gene: TRBV1
j_gene: TRBJ2-5
abundance: once
d_gene: -
CDR3nt: TGCACCAGCAGCACCAGAACCATACTAGCGGGTACGCGGACAAAACGTATGGAGACCCAGTACTTC
CDR3aa: CTSSTRTILAGTRTKRMETQYF

v_gene: TRBV11-2
j_gene: TRBJ2-5
abundance: -
d_gene: TRBD2
CDR3nt: TGTGCCAGCAGCCTGACTAGCGGGGGGCAAGAGACCCAGTACTTC
CDR3aa: CASSLTSGGQETQYF

v_gene: TRBV4-2
j_gene: TRBJ2-2
abundance: -
d_gene: -
CDR3nt: TGTGCCAGCAACGGGGGAGGGACAACCACCGGGGAGCTGTTTTTT
CDR3aa: CASNGGGTTTGELFF

v_gene: TRBV5-4
j_gene: TRBJ2-7
abundance: -
d_gene: TRBD2
CDR3nt: TGTGCCAGCAGTCGGACGGCGGGGGACGAGCAGTACTTC
CDR3aa: CASSRTAGDEQYF

v_gene: TRBV3-1/TRBV3-2
j_gene: TRBJ1-1
abundance: -
d_gene: -
CDR3nt: TGTGCCAGCAGAATAAGGGGCAACACTGAAGCTTTCTTT
CDR3aa: CASRIRGNTEAFF

v_gene: TRBV7-3
j_gene: TRBJ2-1
abundance: -
d_gene: -
CDR3nt: TGTGCCAGCAGCTTAAACGACCCCGCCCTAGGCGCGGGGCAGTTCTTC
CDR3aa: CASSLNDPALGAGQFF

v_gene: TRBV3-1/TRBV3-2
j_gene: TRBJ2-1
abundance: -
d_gene: TRBD1
CDR3nt: TGTGCCAGCAGCCAAGAGGTCGACAGGGGCTATGAGCAGTTCTTC
CDR3aa: CASSQEVDRGYEQFF

v_gene: TRBV12-3/TRBV12-4
j_gene: TRBJ1-1
abundance: -
d_gene: -
CDR3nt: TGTGCCAGCAGTTTCCAGGAGAACACTGAAGCTTTCTTT
CDR3aa: CASSFQENTEAFF